Shown below are 4 T cell receptor beta chains from a single sample sequenced in a study of shared clonotypes between healthy human individuals. Method: immunoSEQ multiplex PCR; TCRdb's copy keeps in-frame clones and lacks some. This sample has about 2.3 million clones; approximately 95% occur once, and the top ten carry about 0.39%. Sequencing was carried out using naive CD4+ T cells from PBMCs. Subset: CD45RA+ positively selected. Receptors were obtained from a man aged 18 to 29 in good health. Some clones in this sample may be carry-over from other donors' samples.

V gene TRBV20-1 combines with J gene TRBJ2-5, with TRBD2 identical over 7 bases. Germline assignment: CDR1 DFQATT and CDR2 SNEGSKA (reference sequence). This CDR3 spans 11 amino acids. CDR3 region: CSQRGQETQYF. DNA of the CDR3: TGCAGCCAGCGGGGCCAAGAGACCCAGTACTTC.

Comments on this clone: This same CDR3 is encoded by further DNA sequences in the sample. The chain recombines TRBV5-4 with TRBJ1-1; TRBD1 matches 7 bases. CDR3 length equals 13 residues. With V trimmed by 4 bases and J by 6 bases, 6 bases remained unmatched. Germline V gene data show CDR1 as SGHNT and CDR2 as YYREEE (reference sequence). The CDR3 DNA reads as TGTGCCAGCAGCCCAAGACAGGGCGCTGAAGCTTTCTTT. Translated: CASSPRQGAEAFF.

This chain joins TRBV7-2 and TRBJ1-1; D unclear. CDR3 length: 14 amino acids. The germline gives CDR1 SGHTA, CDR2 FQGNSA. V shed 5 bases and J shed 6 bases, with 16 bases lying between them. CDR3: CASSRLGGNPEAFF. The DNA for the CDR3 is TGTGCCAGCAGCCGCCTCGGAGGAAATCCTGAAGCTTTCTTT.

The chain recombines TRBV28 with TRBJ1-1; no clear D. The CDR3 is 14 residues long. Trimming stripped 3 bases from V and 5 bases from J, with 13 bases between. Germline V gene sequence: CDR1 MDHEN, CDR2 SYDVKM. CDR3 region: CASSFLFRRTEAFF. In nucleotides, the CDR3 is TGTGCCAGCAGTTTTTTGTTCCGTCGTACTGAAGCTTTCTTT. Filled out from reference TRBV28 and TRBJ1-1, the complete variable domain reads DVKVTQSSRYLVKRTGEKVFLECVQDMDHENMFWYRQDPGLGLRLIYFSYDVKMKEKGDIPEGYSVSREKKERFSLILESASTNQTSMYLCASSFLFRRTEAFFGQGTRLTVV.